This TCR beta chain came from a study of blood T cell repertoires in COVID-19. Study-level background: There were acute and convalescent COVID-19 samples, and they came from the United States, Italy and Spain. PBMCs, B-cell-depleted T cells, or T cells were the source of the cDNA or gDNA that made up the material.

Germline values: CDR1 MNHEY, CDR2 SMNVEV (reference sequence). CDR3 size: 16 residues. Trimming shortened V by 5 bases and J by 0 bases, and 16 bases separated the two germline ends. Per the original data handling: Nucleated cell number was recorded as an estimate derived from reference gene primer amplification. The table came from immunoSEQ multiplex PCR; TCRdb's copy has only in-frame clones and leaves some out. V and J calls and clone size are those listed in that table; D and trimming were worked out from the DNA. The sample includes a few hundred thousand clones, 88% seen only once; the top ten take roughly 12%. Enrolled during active infection, Seattle patients were then followed longitudinally.

This clonotype was sampled from a woman in her forties or fifties with COVID-19, enrolled during active disease. The chain employs TRBV27 and TRBJ1-2; no clear D. The sequencing input was peripheral blood. CDR3 loop: CASSPPRKRPNYGYTF. The CDR3, as DNA: TGTGCCAGCAGTCCCCCTAGGAAGCGACCTAACTATGGCTACACCTTC.